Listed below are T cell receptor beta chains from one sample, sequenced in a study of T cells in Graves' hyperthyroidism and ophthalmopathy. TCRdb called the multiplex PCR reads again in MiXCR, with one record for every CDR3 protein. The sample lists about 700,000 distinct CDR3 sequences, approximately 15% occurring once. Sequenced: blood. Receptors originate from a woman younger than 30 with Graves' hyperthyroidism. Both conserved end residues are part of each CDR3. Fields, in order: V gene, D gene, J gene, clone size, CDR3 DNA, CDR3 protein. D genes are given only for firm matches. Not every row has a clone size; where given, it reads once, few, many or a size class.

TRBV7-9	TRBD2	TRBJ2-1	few	TGTGCCAGCAGAGGCAGACTAGCGGGAGTTTTTGATGAGCAGTTCTTC	CASRGRLAGVFDEQFF
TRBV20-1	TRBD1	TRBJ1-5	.	TGCAGTGCTAGAGCCCCGCCGGGACAGGGGGACTATAGCAATCAGCCCCAGCATTTT	CSARAPPGQGDYSNQPQHF
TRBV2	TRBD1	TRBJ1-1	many	TGTGCCAGCAGAGACAGGGCCCCTGAAGCTTTCTTT	CASRDRAPEAFF
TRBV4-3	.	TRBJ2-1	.	TGCGCCAGCAGCCCCTGGGGGCGGTCACGATCCGAGCAGTTCTTC	CASSPWGRSRSEQFF
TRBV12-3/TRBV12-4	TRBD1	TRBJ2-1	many	TGTGCCAGCAGGGGACAGGGGGCGGATGAGCAGTTCTTC	CASRGQGADEQFF
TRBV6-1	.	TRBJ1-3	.	TGTGCCAGCAGTCCGTCGGACTCTGGAAACACCATATATTTT	CASSPSDSGNTIYF
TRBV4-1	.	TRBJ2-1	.	TGCGCCAGCAGCCAAGTCGTGCCGGCCCGGTTGGGTGAGCAGTTCTTC	CASSQVVPARLGEQFF
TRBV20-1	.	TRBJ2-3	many	TGCAGTGCTAGGAGGGGGGCAGATACGCAGTATTTT	CSARRGADTQYF
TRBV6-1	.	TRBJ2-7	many	TGTGCCAGCAGTGGATGGACAGAGAGCGAGCAGTACTTC	CASSGWTESEQYF
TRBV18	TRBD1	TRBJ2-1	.	TGTGCCAGCTCACCCTTGGACAGGACAAACAATGAGCAGTTCTTC	CASSPLDRTNNEQFF
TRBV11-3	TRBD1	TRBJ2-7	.	TGTGCCAGCAGCTTAGTTGCCTGGGACAGGGCCAGCTACGAGCAGTACTTC	CASSLVAWDRASYEQYF
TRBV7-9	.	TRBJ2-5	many	TGTGCCAGCAGTTCCTCACAAGAGACCCAGTACTTC	CASSSSQETQYF
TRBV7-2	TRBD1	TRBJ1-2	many	TGTGCCAGCAGCCTGACAGGGGGCTCTTCTAACTATGGCTACACCTTC	CASSLTGGSSNYGYTF
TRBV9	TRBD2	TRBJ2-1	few	TGTGCCAGCAGCGTAGGGGCGGGGGGCCGCTACAATGAGCAGTTCTTC	CASSVGAGGRYNEQFF
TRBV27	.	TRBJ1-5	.	TGTGCCAGCAGTCCCTGGGGGCATTATAATCAGCCCCAGCATTTT	CASSPWGHYNQPQHF
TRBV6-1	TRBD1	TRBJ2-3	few	TGTGCCAGCAAGGGGGCGGGAGATACGCAGTATTTT	CASKGAGDTQYF
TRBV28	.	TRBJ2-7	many	TGTGCCAGCAACGACGCATACTACGAGCAGTACTTC	CASNDAYYEQYF
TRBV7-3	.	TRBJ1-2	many	TGTGCCAGCAGCCAAAACGGGCCACAGGGAATGGCTGGCTACACCTTC	CASSQNGPQGMAGYTF
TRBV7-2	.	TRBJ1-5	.	TGTGCCAGCAGCCTATTCCGGGACAAAGTTAATGGCCCCCAGCATTTT	CASSLFRDKVNGPQHF
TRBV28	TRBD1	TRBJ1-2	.	TGTGCCAGCAAAGCCGGACAGGGAGGAGGTTATGGCTACACCTTC	CASKAGQGGGYGYTF
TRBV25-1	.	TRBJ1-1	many	TGTGCCAGCAGTTCGGGACGGGTGACTGAAGCTTTCTTT	CASSSGRVTEAFF
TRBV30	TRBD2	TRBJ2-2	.	TGTGCCTGGAGTGTACTAGCGGGAGGGGAGCTGTTTTTT	CAWSVLAGGELFF
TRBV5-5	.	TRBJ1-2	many	TGTGCCAGCAGCTATTCGACGGTCATCTATGGCTACACCTTC	CASSYSTVIYGYTF
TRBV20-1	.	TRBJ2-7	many	TGCAGTGCTAGAGTTCCGGGAATAGGATACGAGCAGTACTTC	CSARVPGIGYEQYF
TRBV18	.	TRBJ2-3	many	TGTGCCAGCTCACCAAGGACTACCACAGATACGCAGTATTTT	CASSPRTTTDTQYF